This entry features one T cell receptor (beta chain) sequence. Its antigen is currently unknown. CDR1 is SGHTA, CDR2 FQGNSA, per germline. V gave up 3 bases and J gave up 3 bases, with 11 bases separating them. The CDR3 covers 14 residues. Some clones are missing from TCRdb's copy, which holds only in-frame ones; the method was immunoSEQ multiplex PCR. The sample lists just over 14,000 clones, about 89% occurring once. Time point: newly diagnosed, previously untreated cHL patient sample. It was by magnetic negative selection that CD8+ T cells were isolated from thawed PBMCs. Serving as comparison were PBMCs from newly diagnosed, untreated classical Hodgkin lymphoma, which were sequenced alongside the relapsed/refractory trial patients. This entry comes from a study of PD-1 blockade in classical Hodgkin lymphoma. Whole-study results and caveats: According to reports, newly diagnosed patients had lower baseline TCR diversity than healthy donors, and relapsed/refractory patients had lower baseline TCR diversity still.

The origin of this receptor is a human donor with classical Hodgkin lymphoma. The chain uses TRBV7-2 and TRBJ2-5; D unresolved. The sample consisted of CD8+ T cells from blood. The CDR3 DNA reads as TGTGCCAGCAGCTTCATCCTAACTAAAGAGACCCAGTACTTC. This gives the protein CASSFILTKETQYF. Full variable domain (remainder filled in from reference TRBV7-2 and TRBJ2-5): GAGVSQSPSNKVTEKGKDVELRCDPISGHTALYWYRQSLGQGLEFLIYFQGNSAPDKSGLPSDRFSAERTGGSVSTLTIQRTQQEDSAVYLCASSFILTKETQYFGPGTRLLVL.